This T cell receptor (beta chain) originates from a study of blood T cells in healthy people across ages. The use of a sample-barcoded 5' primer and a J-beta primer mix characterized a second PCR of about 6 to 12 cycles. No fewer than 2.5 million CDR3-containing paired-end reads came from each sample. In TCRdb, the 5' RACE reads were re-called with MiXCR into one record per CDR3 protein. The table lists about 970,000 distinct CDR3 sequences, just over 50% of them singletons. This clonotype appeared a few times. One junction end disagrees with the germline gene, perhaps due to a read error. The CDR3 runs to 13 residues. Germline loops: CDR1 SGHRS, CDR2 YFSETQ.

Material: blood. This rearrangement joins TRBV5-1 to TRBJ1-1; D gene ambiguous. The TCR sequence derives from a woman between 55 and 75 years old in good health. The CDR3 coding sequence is TGTGCCAGCAGCTTATCACCCAACACTGAAGCTTTCTTT. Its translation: CASSLSPNTEAFF.